Listed below are T cell receptor beta chains from one sample, sequenced in a study of cytomegalovirus exposure and HLA in healthy donors. Generated by immunoSEQ multiplex PCR, the TCRdb table keeps only in-frame clones and is missing some. The table lists some 180,000 clones, 75% to 85% of them singletons. The sample taken for sequencing was PBMCs. All receptors derive from a man younger than 35 in good health and CMV-seronegative. CDR3s include the opening cysteine and the closing phenylalanine or tryptophan. A D gene is named only where the DNA matches it firmly. Only part of the rows carry a size: once, few, many, or a class if the clone is expanded.

D gene: -; CDR3 length: 14; V gene: TRBV7-9; J gene: TRBJ1-4; clone size: -; CDR3 DNA: TGTGCCAGCAGCTGGGGGGTTACTAATGAAAAACTGTTTTTT; CDR3 protein: CASSWGVTNEKLFF
D gene: -; CDR3 length: 14; V gene: TRBV27; J gene: TRBJ1-1; clone size: -; CDR3 DNA: TGTGCCAGCAGTTTGGGGGCTAGGTACACTGAAGCTTTCTTT; CDR3 protein: CASSLGARYTEAFF
D gene: -; CDR3 length: 17; V gene: TRBV21-1; J gene: TRBJ2-7; clone size: -; CDR3 DNA: TGTGCCAGCAGCCGAAAGCGTTGGCAGGGGGAAATCTACGAGCAGTACTTC; CDR3 protein: CASSRKRWQGEIYEQYF
D gene: -; CDR3 length: 15; V gene: TRBV11-2; J gene: TRBJ2-3; clone size: -; CDR3 DNA: TGTGCCAGCAGCTTAGCTGGCTCGAGGCTAGATACGCAGTATTTT; CDR3 protein: CASSLAGSRLDTQYF
D gene: -; CDR3 length: 16; V gene: TRBV7-8; J gene: TRBJ1-6; clone size: few; CDR3 DNA: TGTGCCAGCAGCCCGGAAGTTGGCCTAGTAAATTCACCCCTCCACTTT; CDR3 protein: CASSPEVGLVNSPLHF
D gene: -; CDR3 length: 15; V gene: TRBV18; J gene: TRBJ2-7; clone size: -; CDR3 DNA: TGTGCCAGCTCACCAAGGGGGTCAAGCTCCTACGAGCAGTACTTC; CDR3 protein: CASSPRGSSSYEQYF
D gene: -; CDR3 length: 13; V gene: TRBV6-6; J gene: TRBJ1-2; clone size: -; CDR3 DNA: TGTGCCAGCAGTTCTCAGGGCAACTATGGCTACACCTTC; CDR3 protein: CASSSQGNYGYTF
D gene: -; CDR3 length: 13; V gene: TRBV12-5; J gene: TRBJ2-7; clone size: -; CDR3 DNA: TGTGCTAGTGGGATTGGAGGGTCCTACGAGCAGTACTTC; CDR3 protein: CASGIGGSYEQYF
D gene: -; CDR3 length: 16; V gene: TRBV7-3; J gene: TRBJ2-1; clone size: -; CDR3 DNA: TGTGCCAGCAGCCCCCCGTCCGCCAGCTCCTACAATGAGCAGTTCTTC; CDR3 protein: CASSPPSASSYNEQFF
D gene: -; CDR3 length: 18; V gene: TRBV7-8; J gene: TRBJ2-6; clone size: -; CDR3 DNA: TGTGCCAGCAGCTCCGCGGCGGGACGGAACTCTGGGGCCAACGTCCTGACTTTC; CDR3 protein: CASSSAAGRNSGANVLTF
D gene: -; CDR3 length: 13; V gene: TRBV14; J gene: TRBJ1-2; clone size: -; CDR3 DNA: TGTGCCAGCAGCCAAGGACGAGGATGCGGCTACACCTTC; CDR3 protein: CASSQGRGCGYTF
D gene: -; CDR3 length: 15; V gene: TRBV13; J gene: TRBJ2-5; clone size: -; CDR3 DNA: TGTGCCAGCAGCTTGGGGGCCATAACTCTAGAGACCCAGTACTTC; CDR3 protein: CASSLGAITLETQYF
D gene: -; CDR3 length: 20; V gene: TRBV21-1; J gene: TRBJ2-7; clone size: -; CDR3 DNA: TGTGCCAGCAGCAAAGGGGGGGGACTAGCGGGAAAGAACCAATACTACGAGCAGTACTTC; CDR3 protein: CASSKGGGLAGKNQYYEQYF